This T cell receptor (beta chain) emerged from a study of blood T cell repertoires in COVID-19. Study-wide background: From the United States, Italy and Spain came samples of acute and convalescent COVID-19.

This clone appeared once. Researchers sorted participants into cohorts using their self-reported clinical history. Resolution of symptoms, clearance, or two negative PCRs was present in recovered Cohort 3 donors. Under the authors' procedure: How many nucleated cells were present was estimated from reference gene primer amplification. Only in-frame clones appear in the TCRdb table, and some are missing; sequencing was by immunoSEQ multiplex PCR. V and J calls and clone size come straight from that table; D and trimming were deduced from the DNA. The sample consists of fewer than 250,000 clones, 84% of them appearing once. V was trimmed by 3 bases and J by 10 bases, leaving 16 bases between them. Germline CDR1 is LNHDA and CDR2 is SQIVND (reference sequence). This CDR3 is built from 15 residues.

This clonotype was sampled from a man in his sixties who had recovered from COVID-19. The sequencing sample was made of PBMCs or T cells enriched from blood (not recorded which). The rearrangement joins TRBV19 to TRBJ1-6, with TRBD1 as a possible D gene (6 bases). CDR3 nucleotide sequence: TGTGCCAGTAGTATGGACAGCCTTGTAGGATCACCCCTCCACTTT. Amino acid sequence: CASSMDSLVGSPLHF.